This is a list of T cell receptor beta chains from one sample in a study of control samples from healthy donors and cancer patients. Data came from immunoSEQ multiplex PCR; TCRdb stores just in-frame clones and leaves some out. The sample has approximately 80,000 clones; about nine tenths are singletons. The sample consisted of blood. Every receptor here comes from a man aged 30 to 45 in good health. CDR3s leave out the opening cysteine and the closing phenylalanine or tryptophan. Each record gives: V gene, CDR3 protein.

TRBV7-9	ASSSRAGGLENEQF
TRBV30	AWADKPANTEAF
TRBV7-9	ASSFFHGGPNTEAF
TRBV27	ASSPRLAGADTQY
TRBV5-1	ASSETGDRYEQY
TRBV28	ASSFSSRAPSNYGYT
TRBV6-4	ASTGPLPKNIQY
TRBV9	ASQYREDTEAF
TRBV23-1	ASTGTGFSKRPGAEAF
TRBV30	AWSVWGDSPLH
TRBV4-1	ASSSGTTNTGELF
TRBV18	ASSPGNPNEKLF
TRBV5-6	ASPAGDDEQY
TRBV18	ASSPWTLGSNQPQH
TRBV28	ASGTRTSLGGYT
TRBV6-5	ASSDRDLTEAF
TRBV27	ASSLRQTNTEAF
TRBV15	ATSGGDADTEAF
TRBV7-2	ASSLEGSFYEQY
TRBV7-2	ASSLGLGSTNQPQH